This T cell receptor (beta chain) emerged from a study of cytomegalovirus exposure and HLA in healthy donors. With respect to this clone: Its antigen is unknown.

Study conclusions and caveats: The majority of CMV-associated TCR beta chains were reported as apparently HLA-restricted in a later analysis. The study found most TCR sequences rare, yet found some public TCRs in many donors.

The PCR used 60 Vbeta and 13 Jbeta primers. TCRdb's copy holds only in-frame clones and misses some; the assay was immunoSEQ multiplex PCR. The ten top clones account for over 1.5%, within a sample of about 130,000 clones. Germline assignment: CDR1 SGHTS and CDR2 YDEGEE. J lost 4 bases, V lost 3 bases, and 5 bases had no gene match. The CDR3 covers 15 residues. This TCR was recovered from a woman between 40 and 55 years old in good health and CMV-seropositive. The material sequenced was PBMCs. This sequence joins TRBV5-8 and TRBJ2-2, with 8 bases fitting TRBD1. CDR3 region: CASSSGQAFTGELFF. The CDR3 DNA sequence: TGTGCCAGCAGCTCGGGACAGGCATTCACCGGGGAGCTGTTTTTT.